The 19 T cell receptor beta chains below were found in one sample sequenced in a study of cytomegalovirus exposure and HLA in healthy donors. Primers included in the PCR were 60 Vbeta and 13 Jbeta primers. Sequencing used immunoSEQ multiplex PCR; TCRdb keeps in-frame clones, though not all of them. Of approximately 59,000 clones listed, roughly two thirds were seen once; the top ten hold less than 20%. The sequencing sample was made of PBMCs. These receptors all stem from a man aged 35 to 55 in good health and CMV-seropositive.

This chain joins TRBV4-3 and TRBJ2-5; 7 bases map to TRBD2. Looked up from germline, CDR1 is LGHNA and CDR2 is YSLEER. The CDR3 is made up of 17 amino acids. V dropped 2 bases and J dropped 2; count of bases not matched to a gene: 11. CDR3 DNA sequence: TGCGCCAGCAGCCAAAACCAAATTTTGCGGGGGCAAGAGACCCAGTACTTC. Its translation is CASSQNQILRGQETQYF.

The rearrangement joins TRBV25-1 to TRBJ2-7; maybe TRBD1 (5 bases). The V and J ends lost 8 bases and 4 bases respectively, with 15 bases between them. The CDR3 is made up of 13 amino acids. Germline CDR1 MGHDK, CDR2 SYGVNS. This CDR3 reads CASLAQGAYEQYF. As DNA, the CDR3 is TGTGCCAGCTTGGCCCAGGGTGCTTACGAGCAGTACTTC.

The CDR3 loop is CASSLHTAGEQFF. The CDR3 DNA reads TGTGCCAGCAGTCTTCATACCGCCGGTGAGCAGTTCTTC. J is TRBJ2-1 and V is TRBV7-9; D not resolved. Germline V lookup: CDR1 SEHNR, CDR2 FQNEAQ (reference sequence). This CDR3 has 13 residues. V lost 6 bases and J 9 bases, leaving 15 bases between the germline ends.

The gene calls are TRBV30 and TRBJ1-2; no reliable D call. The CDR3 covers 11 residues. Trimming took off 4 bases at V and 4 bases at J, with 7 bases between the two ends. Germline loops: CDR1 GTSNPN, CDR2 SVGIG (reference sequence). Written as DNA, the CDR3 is TGTGCCTGGAAACGGGTCTATGGCTACACCTTC. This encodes CAWKRVYGYTF.

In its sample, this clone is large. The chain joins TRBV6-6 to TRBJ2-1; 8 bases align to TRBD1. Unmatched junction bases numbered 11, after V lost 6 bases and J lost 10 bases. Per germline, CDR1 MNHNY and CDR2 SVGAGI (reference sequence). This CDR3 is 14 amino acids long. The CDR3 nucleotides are TGTGCCAGCAGCCCGACAGGGGTAAGCGGCGAGCAGTTCTTC. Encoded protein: CASSPTGVSGEQFF.

CDR3: CAWSVPADEAKNIQYF. The CDR3 DNA reads as TGTGCCTGGAGTGTACCCGCGGATGAAGCCAAAAACATTCAGTACTTC. V gene TRBV30 combines with J gene TRBJ2-4, with D unclear. V lost 0 bases and J 0 bases, leaving 12 bases between the germline ends. The germline gives CDR1 GTSNPN, CDR2 SVGIG (reference sequence). CDR3 length: 16 residues. Full variable domain (rest looked up from reference TRBV30 and TRBJ2-4): SQTIHQWPATLVQPVGSPLSLECTVEGTSNPNLYWYRQAAGRGLQLLFYSVGIGQISSEVPQNLSASRPQDRQFILSSKKLLLSDSGFYLCAWSVPADEAKNIQYFGAGTRLSVL.

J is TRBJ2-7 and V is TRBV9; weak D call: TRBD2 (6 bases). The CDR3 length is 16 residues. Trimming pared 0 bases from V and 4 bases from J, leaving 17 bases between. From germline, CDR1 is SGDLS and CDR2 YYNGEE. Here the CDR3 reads CASSVGVIAGQYEQYF. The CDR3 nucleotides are TGTGCCAGCAGCGTAGGGGTCATTGCGGGGCAATACGAGCAGTACTTC.

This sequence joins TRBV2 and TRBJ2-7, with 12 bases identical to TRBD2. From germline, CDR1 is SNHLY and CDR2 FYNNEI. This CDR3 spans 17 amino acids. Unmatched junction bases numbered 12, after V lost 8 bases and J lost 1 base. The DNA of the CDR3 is TGTGCCAGCCGGTCCCGGCCACTAGCGGGAGGATCCTACGAGCAGTACTTC. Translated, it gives CASRSRPLAGGSYEQYF.

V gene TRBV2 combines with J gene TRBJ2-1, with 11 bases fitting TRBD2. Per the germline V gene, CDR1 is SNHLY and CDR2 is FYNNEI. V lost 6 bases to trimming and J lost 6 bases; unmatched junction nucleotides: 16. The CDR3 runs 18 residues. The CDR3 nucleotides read TGTGCCAGCAGCTGGAACCAAAGACTAGCGGGGAAGGGCAATGAGCAGTTCTTC. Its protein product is CASSWNQRLAGKGNEQFF.

CDR3 residues: CASSLDGRASGGYEQYF. DNA of the CDR3: TGTGCCAGCAGCTTAGACGGCCGGGCTAGCGGGGGCTACGAGCAGTACTTC. This chain joins TRBV11-2 and TRBJ2-5, with 10 bases identical to TRBD2. The J call may be mistaken, given a closer DNA end match to TRBJ2-7. Looked up from germline, CDR1 is SGHAT and CDR2 is FQNNGV. The CDR3 length is 17 residues.

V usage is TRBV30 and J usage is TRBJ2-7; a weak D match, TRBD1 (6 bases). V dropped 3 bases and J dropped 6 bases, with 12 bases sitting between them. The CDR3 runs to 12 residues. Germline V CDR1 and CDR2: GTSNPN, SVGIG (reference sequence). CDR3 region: CAWSPTGVEQYF. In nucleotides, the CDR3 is TGTGCCTGGAGCCCGACAGGCGTCGAGCAGTACTTC. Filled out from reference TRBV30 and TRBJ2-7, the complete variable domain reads SQTIHQWPATLVQPVGSPLSLECTVEGTSNPNLYWYRQAAGRGLQLLFYSVGIGQISSEVPQNLSASRPQDRQFILSSKKLLLSDSGFYLCAWSPTGVEQYFGPGTRLTVT.

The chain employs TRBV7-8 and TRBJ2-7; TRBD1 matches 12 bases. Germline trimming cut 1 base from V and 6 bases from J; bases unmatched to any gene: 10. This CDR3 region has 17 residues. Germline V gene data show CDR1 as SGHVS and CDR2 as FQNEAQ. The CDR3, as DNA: TGTGCCAGCAGCTTAGAGGGACAGGGGGCTTTTTCAGGCGAGCAGTACTTC. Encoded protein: CASSLEGQGAFSGEQYF.

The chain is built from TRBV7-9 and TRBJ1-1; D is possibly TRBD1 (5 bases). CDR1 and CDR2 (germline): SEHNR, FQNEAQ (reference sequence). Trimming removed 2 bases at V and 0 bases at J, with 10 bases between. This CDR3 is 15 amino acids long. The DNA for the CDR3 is TGTGCCAGCAGCTTAAAGGGACTCATGAACACTGAAGCTTTCTTT. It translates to CASSLKGLMNTEAFF.

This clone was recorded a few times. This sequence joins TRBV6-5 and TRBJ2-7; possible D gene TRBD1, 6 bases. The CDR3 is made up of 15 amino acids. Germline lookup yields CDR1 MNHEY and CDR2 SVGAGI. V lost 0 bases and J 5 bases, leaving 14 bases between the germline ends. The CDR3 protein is CASSYSKGRGNEQYF. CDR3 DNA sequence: TGTGCCAGCAGTTACTCGAAGGGCAGGGGCAACGAGCAGTACTTC.

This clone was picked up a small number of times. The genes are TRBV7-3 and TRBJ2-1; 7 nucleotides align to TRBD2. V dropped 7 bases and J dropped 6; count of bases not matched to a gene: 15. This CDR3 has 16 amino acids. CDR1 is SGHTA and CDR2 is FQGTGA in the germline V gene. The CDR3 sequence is CASNRRGRGGSNEQFF. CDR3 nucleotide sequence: TGTGCCAGCAACCGGCGGGGCCGCGGGGGTTCCAATGAGCAGTTCTTC.

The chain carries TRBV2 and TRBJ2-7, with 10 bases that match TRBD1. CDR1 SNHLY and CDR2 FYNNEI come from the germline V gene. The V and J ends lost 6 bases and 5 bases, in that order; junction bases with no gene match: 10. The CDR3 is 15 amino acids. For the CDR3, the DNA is TGTGCCAGCAGGGGTGGGACAGGGGCTGGCGACGAGCAGTACTTC. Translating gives CASRGGTGAGDEQYF.

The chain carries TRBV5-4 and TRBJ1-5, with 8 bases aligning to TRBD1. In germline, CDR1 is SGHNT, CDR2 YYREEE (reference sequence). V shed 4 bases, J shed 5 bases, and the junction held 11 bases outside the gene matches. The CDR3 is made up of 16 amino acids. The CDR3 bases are TGTGCCAGCAGCGAAAGATCAGGGGGCGCATATCAGCCCCAGCATTTT. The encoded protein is CASSERSGGAYQPQHF.

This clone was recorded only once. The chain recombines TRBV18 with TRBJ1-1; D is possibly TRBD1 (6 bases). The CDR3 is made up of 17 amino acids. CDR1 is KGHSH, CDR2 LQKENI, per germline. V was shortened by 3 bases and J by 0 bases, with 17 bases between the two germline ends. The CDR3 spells CASSPIGGRVMNTEAFF. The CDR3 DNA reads TGTGCCAGCTCACCTATAGGGGGACGAGTAATGAACACTGAAGCTTTCTTT.

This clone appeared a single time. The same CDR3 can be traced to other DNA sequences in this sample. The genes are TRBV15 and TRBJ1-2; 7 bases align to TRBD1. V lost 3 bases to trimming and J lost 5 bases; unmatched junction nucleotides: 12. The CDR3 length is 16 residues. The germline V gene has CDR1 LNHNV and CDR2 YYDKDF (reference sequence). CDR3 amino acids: CATSSFPRGTRYGYTF. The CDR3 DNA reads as TGTGCCACCAGCAGTTTTCCCAGGGGGACCCGATATGGCTACACCTTC.